A selection of T cell receptor beta chains follows, all from one sample in a study of cytomegalovirus exposure and HLA in healthy donors. The data were produced by immunoSEQ multiplex PCR, yet TCRdb's version contains in-frame clones alone and is incomplete. The table shows around 180,000 clones, with less than 85% occurring only once. The sequencing input was PBMCs. The receptors were sampled from a boy between 2 and 15 years old in good health and CMV-seronegative. CDR3s include the opening cysteine and the closing phenylalanine or tryptophan. A D gene is named only where the DNA matches it firmly.

D gene: NA
J gene: TRBJ2-5
V gene: TRBV11-2
CDR3 protein: CASSLTEGYQETQYF

D gene: NA
J gene: TRBJ2-3
V gene: TRBV20-1
CDR3 protein: CSARVGNTQYF

D gene: NA
J gene: TRBJ2-3
V gene: TRBV6-5
CDR3 protein: CASVAGLTDTQYF

D gene: TRBD1
J gene: TRBJ2-5
V gene: TRBV5-1
CDR3 protein: CASSRQGQETQYF

D gene: NA
J gene: TRBJ1-2
V gene: TRBV28
CDR3 protein: CASSFRGGYGYTF

D gene: TRBD1
J gene: TRBJ1-1
V gene: TRBV30
CDR3 protein: CAWKMGDRGTLNTEAFF

D gene: TRBD2
J gene: TRBJ2-7
V gene: TRBV7-9
CDR3 protein: CASSYLAGGFYEQYF

D gene: NA
J gene: TRBJ1-1
V gene: TRBV2
CDR3 protein: CASRFAGFTEAFF

D gene: TRBD1
J gene: TRBJ2-7
V gene: TRBV5-1
CDR3 protein: CASSLHPGQVYEQYF

D gene: TRBD2
J gene: TRBJ2-2
V gene: TRBV5-6
CDR3 protein: CASSLDSGGGTGELFF

D gene: NA
J gene: TRBJ1-2
V gene: TRBV28
CDR3 protein: CASSLRPRGGYTF

D gene: NA
J gene: TRBJ1-2
V gene: TRBV5-5
CDR3 protein: CAIHTSGQTHTGYGYTF